One TCR beta chain is described in this entry. Its antigen is unidentified. This sample is drawn from a study of cytomegalovirus exposure and HLA in healthy donors. Whole-study results and caveats: Cytomegalovirus association was assigned to about 150 TCR beta chains. With DRB1 most and HLA-C fewest, TCR association rates differed between HLA loci in a later analysis. Researchers had no immune exposure information except CMV serostatus available.

CDR1 and CDR2 from the germline V gene are MNHEY and SVGAGI. CDR3 length: 14 residues. Trimming removed 5 bases from V and 8 bases from J, with 15 bases in between. PCR employed 60 Vbeta and 13 Jbeta primers. Method: immunoSEQ multiplex PCR; TCRdb's copy keeps in-frame clones and lacks some. In all, the sample yields around 70,000 clones. The source material was PBMCs. The receptor was derived from a young woman in good health and CMV-seronegative. V and J are TRBV6-5 and TRBJ1-4; weak D call: TRBD1 (5 bases). The CDR3 here is CASSPAGIGEKLFF. The CDR3 DNA reads as TGTGCCAGCAGTCCAGCAGGGATCGGAGAAAAACTGTTTTTT.